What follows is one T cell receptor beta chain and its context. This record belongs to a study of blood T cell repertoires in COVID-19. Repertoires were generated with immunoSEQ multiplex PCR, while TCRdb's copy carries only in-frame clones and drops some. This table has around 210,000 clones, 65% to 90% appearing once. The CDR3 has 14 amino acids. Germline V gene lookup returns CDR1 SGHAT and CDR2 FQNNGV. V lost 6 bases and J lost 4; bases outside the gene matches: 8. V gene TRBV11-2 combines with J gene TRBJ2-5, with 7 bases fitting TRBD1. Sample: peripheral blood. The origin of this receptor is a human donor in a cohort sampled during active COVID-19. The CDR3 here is CASRVTGMGETQYF. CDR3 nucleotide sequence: TGTGCCAGCAGAGTGACAGGGATGGGAGAGACCCAGTACTTC.